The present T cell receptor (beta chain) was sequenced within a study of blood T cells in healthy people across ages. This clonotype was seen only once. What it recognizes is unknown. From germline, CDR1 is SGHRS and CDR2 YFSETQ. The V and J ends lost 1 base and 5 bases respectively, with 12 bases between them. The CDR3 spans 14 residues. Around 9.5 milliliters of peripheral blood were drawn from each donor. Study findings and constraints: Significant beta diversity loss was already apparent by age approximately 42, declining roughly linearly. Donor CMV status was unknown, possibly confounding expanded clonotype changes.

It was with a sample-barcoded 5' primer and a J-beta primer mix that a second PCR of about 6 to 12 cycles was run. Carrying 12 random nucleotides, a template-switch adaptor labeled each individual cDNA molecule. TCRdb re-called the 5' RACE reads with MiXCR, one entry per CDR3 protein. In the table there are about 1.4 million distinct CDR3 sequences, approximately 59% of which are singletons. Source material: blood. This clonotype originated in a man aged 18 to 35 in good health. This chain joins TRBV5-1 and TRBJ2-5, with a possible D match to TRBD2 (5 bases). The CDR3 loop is CASSLTRSRETQYF. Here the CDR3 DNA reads TGCGCCAGCAGCTTGACTAGATCTCGGGAGACCCAGTACTTC.